This TCR beta chain stems from a study of blood T cell repertoires in COVID-19. The CDR3 is 15 amino acids. Germline CDR1 SGHRS, CDR2 YFSETQ. V was pared by 4 bases and J by 0 bases, with 13 bases between. This clone has a single count. The method was immunoSEQ multiplex PCR; TCRdb's version includes in-frame clones alone and lacks a portion of them. The sample consists of about 50,000 clones, roughly 88% of them appearing once. The TCR was taken from a human donor in a cohort sampled during active COVID-19. This rearrangement joins TRBV5-1 to TRBJ1-2, with D perhaps matching TRBD1 (6 bases). The sequencing sample was made of peripheral blood. The CDR3 sequence: CASSTMDSANYGYTF. CDR3 sequence (DNA): TGCGCCAGCAGCACTATGGACAGCGCTAACTATGGCTACACCTTC.